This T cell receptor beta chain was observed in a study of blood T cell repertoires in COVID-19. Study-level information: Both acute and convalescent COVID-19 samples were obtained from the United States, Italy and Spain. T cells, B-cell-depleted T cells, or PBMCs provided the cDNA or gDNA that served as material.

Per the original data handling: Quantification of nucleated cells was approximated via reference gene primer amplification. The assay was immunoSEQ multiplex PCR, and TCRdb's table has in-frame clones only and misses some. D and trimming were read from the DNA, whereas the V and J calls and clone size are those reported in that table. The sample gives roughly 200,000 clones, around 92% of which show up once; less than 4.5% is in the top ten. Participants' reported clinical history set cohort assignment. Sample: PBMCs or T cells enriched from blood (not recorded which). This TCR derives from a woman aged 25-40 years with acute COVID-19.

CDR3 nucleotide sequence: TGTGCCAGCAGCTTAGGGTCAGCTGAAGCTTTCTTT. Translation gives CASSLGSAEAFF. The chain recombines TRBV13 with TRBJ1-1; the D is unclear. Per germline, CDR1 PRHDT and CDR2 FYEKMQ (reference sequence). The CDR3 is 12 residues long. Trimming left V 0 bases short and J 6 bases short, with 5 bases between.